What follows are 25 T cell receptor beta chains derived from one specimen sequenced in a study of blood T cells in healthy people across ages. Then a second PCR, running roughly 7 to 11 cycles, was carried out with a sample-barcoded 5' primer and a J-beta primer mix. Each CDR3 protein is one row after TCRdb ran MiXCR on the 5' RACE reads. The sample contains approximately 800,000 distinct CDR3 sequences, roughly 26% of which appear only once. These same data were also listed under a study on T cells of mothers and their children.

Sequencing was done on a sample of blood. These receptors originate from a boy younger than 18 in good health.

The chain joins TRBV7-9 to TRBJ2-1; D not resolved. The CDR3 contains 14 residues. The V and J ends lost 4 bases and 5 bases respectively, with 12 bases between them. Germline assignment: CDR1 SEHNR and CDR2 FQNEAQ (reference sequence). CDR3 sequence: CASSSVRANNEQFF. CDR3 nucleotides: TGTGCCAGCAGCTCAGTTCGGGCGAACAATGAGCAGTTCTTC. The full variable domain, completed using reference TRBV7-9 and TRBJ2-1, is DTGVSQNPRHKITKRGQNVTFRCDPISEHNRLYWYRQTLGQGPEFLTYFQNEAQLEKSRLLSDRFSAERPKGSFSTLEIQRTEQGDSAMYLCASSSVRANNEQFFGPGTRLTVL.

The chain joins TRBV5-1 to TRBJ2-7; 13 bases are shared with TRBD2. This CDR3 region has 16 residues. V lost 5 bases, J lost 3 bases, and 8 bases stayed unmatched. Germline V gene data show CDR1 as SGHRS and CDR2 as YFSETQ. The CDR3 region is CASRTPGTSGNYEQYF. As DNA, the CDR3 is TGCGCCAGCAGAACCCCCGGGACTAGCGGGAACTACGAGCAGTACTTC.

About this clonotype itself: An end of the junction differs from the germline gene, which may be a read error. The rearrangement joins TRBV5-6 to TRBJ2-7, with D perhaps matching TRBD2 (6 bases). The CDR3 is 14 amino acids. The germline V gene encodes CDR1 SGHDT and CDR2 YYEEEE. As DNA, the CDR3 is TGTGCCAACAGCTCCGGGGGAAGTGGGAACGAGCAGTACTTC. Translated: CANSSGGSGNEQYF.

This clonotype was detected a few times. This chain links TRBV6-5 with TRBJ1-4; possible D gene TRBD1, 6 bases. The germline V gene has CDR1 MNHEY and CDR2 SVGAGI. This CDR3 comprises 12 residues. V was cut by 6 bases and J by 10 bases, with 12 bases left in between. The CDR3 DNA is TGTGCCAGCAGACAGGGCATGGGAAAACTGTTTTTT. Translation: CASRQGMGKLFF.

J is TRBJ1-3 and V is TRBV6-4; D gene unclear. This CDR3 is built from 16 residues. Germline V lookup: CDR1 MRHNA, CDR2 SNTAGT. V was shortened by 1 base and J by 0 bases, with 10 bases between the two germline ends. Written as DNA, the CDR3 is TGTGCCAGCAGTGACTTCACAGACTGCTCTGGAAACACCATATATTTT. Its translation: CASSDFTDCSGNTIYF.

This clonotype was recorded many times. The chain carries TRBV2 and TRBJ2-7; TRBD1 matches at 7 bases. The CDR3 consists of 15 residues. Germline V gene sequence: CDR1 SNHLY, CDR2 FYNNEI. The trim removed 3 bases at V and 8 bases at J, leaving 13 bases unmatched. CDR3 region: CASSDPEGAKWKQYF. Here the CDR3 DNA reads TGTGCCAGCAGTGATCCCGAGGGGGCGAAGTGGAAGCAGTACTTC.

In its sample, this clonotype was seen a few times. V is TRBV6-1 and J is TRBJ1-4, with TRBD1 as a possible D gene (5 bases). The CDR3 is made up of 15 amino acids. The V gene's germline CDR1 is MNHNS and CDR2 SASEGT. V gave up 2 bases and J gave up 8 bases, with 15 bases separating them. The CDR3, as DNA: TGTGCCAGCAGTGAACGGGGCAGCTCGGGAGAAAAACTGTTTTTT. This translates into CASSERGSSGEKLFF.

The chain is built from TRBV20-1 and TRBJ2-1, with TRBD1 matching 8 bases. Germline V gene sequence: CDR1 DFQATT, CDR2 SNEGSKA (reference sequence). The CDR3 length is 14 residues. Trimming at V came to 1 base and at J to 6 bases, leaving 5 bases not matched to a gene. The CDR3 region is CSARVPTGGNEQFF. As DNA, the CDR3 is TGCAGTGCTAGAGTTCCTACAGGGGGCAATGAGCAGTTCTTC.

The chain carries TRBV10-3 and TRBJ2-5; D is perhaps TRBD2 (6 bases). The CDR3 runs to 13 residues. The V end lost 6 bases, the J end lost 2 bases, and 10 bases lay between the germline ends. Looked up from germline, CDR1 is ENHRY and CDR2 is SYGVKD. CDR3 sequence (DNA): TGTGCCATCAGCCCGGACTATCAAGAGACCCAGTACTTC. Its protein product is CAISPDYQETQYF.

This clonotype was picked up a small number of times. V and J are TRBV6-6 and TRBJ1-2, with TRBD1 matching 7 bases. The ends lost 6 bases at V and 3 bases at J; junction bases unmatched: 7. The CDR3 contains 14 residues. Germline V gene lookup returns CDR1 MNHNY and CDR2 SVGAGI (reference sequence). CDR3 loop: CASSKQGPHYGYTF. DNA of the CDR3: TGTGCCAGCAGCAAACAGGGGCCCCACTATGGCTACACCTTC.

Only a few counts were recorded for this clonotype. This chain joins TRBV28 and TRBJ2-5; the D is unclear. Germline CDR1 and CDR2: MDHEN and SYDVKM. CDR3 length: 15 residues. With 4 bases removed from V and 1 base from J, the gap between germline ends came to 13 bases. CDR3 amino acids: CASSSGSEFQETQYF. As DNA, the CDR3 is TGTGCCAGCAGTTCCGGGTCTGAGTTCCAAGAGACCCAGTACTTC.

For the CDR3, the DNA is TGTGCCAGCAGTTATATAGCGGGGGGGTACAATGAGCAGTTCTTC. Translation gives CASSYIAGGYNEQFF. The chain couples TRBV6-5 to TRBJ2-5; the match to TRBD2 covers 11 bases. The J call may be wrong; the DNA end is better matched by TRBJ2-1. The CDR3 loop spans 15 amino acids. Germline CDR1 is MNHEY and CDR2 is SVGAGI.

This clonotype was detected ten times or more. The genes are TRBV5-1 and TRBJ2-3; D not resolved. The CDR3 is 12 amino acids. Per the germline V gene, CDR1 is SGHRS and CDR2 is YFSETQ. The V and J ends lost 2 bases and 4 bases respectively, with 5 bases between them. The CDR3 region has the DNA TGCGCCAGCAGCTTTGGGGCAGATACGCAGTATTTT. It yields the protein CASSFGADTQYF.

The chain employs TRBV3-1 and TRBJ2-7, with 7 positions matching TRBD2. CDR3 length: 15 amino acids. Per the germline V gene, CDR1 is LGHDT and CDR2 is YNNKEL (reference sequence). V lost 4 bases, J lost 0 bases, and 6 bases stayed unmatched. CDR3 sequence: CASSPRAGISYEQYF. CDR3 sequence (DNA): TGTGCCAGCAGCCCCCGAGCGGGAATCTCCTACGAGCAGTACTTC.

This clonotype has a handful of counts. The chain links TRBV11-2 to TRBJ2-5; 14 positions agree with TRBD2. The CDR3 has 16 amino acids. Germline lookup yields CDR1 SGHAT and CDR2 FQNNGV. The J segment lost 6 bases and the V segment lost 5 bases, leaving 8 bases of the junction unmatched. CDR3 sequence (DNA): TGTGCCAGCAGCGCAGGACTAGCGGGGGGTCGGAAGACCCAGTACTTC. The encoded protein is CASSAGLAGGRKTQYF.

The chain couples TRBV6-1 to TRBJ2-5; D is perhaps TRBD1 or TRBD2 (5 bases each). Germline loops: CDR1 MNHNS, CDR2 SASEGT. The V and J ends lost 4 bases and 13 bases respectively, with 13 bases between them. The CDR3 contains 11 residues. The CDR3: CASSAGLAPYF. The CDR3 DNA is TGTGCCAGCAGTGCGGGGCTCGCCCCGTACTTC.

V and J are TRBV7-3 and TRBJ2-1; D gene unclear. This CDR3 is 13 amino acids long. Trimming shortened V by 5 bases and J by 5 bases, and 10 bases separated the two germline ends. Germline V gene data show CDR1 as SGHTA and CDR2 as FQGTGA. The CDR3 here is CASSQLNNNEQFF. The DNA for the CDR3 is TGTGCCAGCAGCCAACTTAATAACAATGAGCAGTTCTTC.

The CDR3 DNA is TGTGCCAGCAGTTTATGGGTAGTAAACACCATATATTTT. This sequence encodes CASSLWVVNTIYF. The rearrangement uses TRBV12-3 or TRBV12-4 and TRBJ1-3; D gene ambiguous. This CDR3 has 13 residues. Deletions cut 2 bases from V and 6 bases from J, with 8 bases between.

This clonotype was seen a handful of times. This chain connects TRBV6-5 to TRBJ1-1, with unresolved D. Looked up from germline, CDR1 is MNHEY and CDR2 is SVGAGI. The length of the CDR3 is 13 residues. V was pared by 6 bases and J by 2 bases, with 10 bases between. For the CDR3, the DNA is TGTGCCAGCAGCCGACCGAGAAACACTGAAGCTTTCTTT. Protein: CASSRPRNTEAFF.

This clonotype was seen a handful of times. The V gene is TRBV5-1, the J gene TRBJ2-1; D is undetermined. Germline CDR1 reads SGHRS; CDR2 reads YFSETQ. V was shortened by 4 bases and J by 12 bases, with 26 bases between the two germline ends. This CDR3 comprises 16 residues. CDR3 region: CASSTKWGGYADGQFF. The CDR3 DNA reads TGCGCCAGCAGCACGAAATGGGGTGGATATGCTGATGGGCAGTTCTTC.

This clonotype has just a few counts. This sequence joins TRBV28 and TRBJ2-3; a weak D match, TRBD1 (5 bases). Germline V gives CDR1 MDHEN, CDR2 SYDVKM. V lost 4 bases and J 4 bases, leaving 12 bases between the germline ends. The CDR3 has 14 amino acids. CDR3 coding DNA: TGTGCCAGCAGTTCCATTAGGGGCTCAGATACGCAGTATTTT. Protein sequence: CASSSIRGSDTQYF.

This clonotype appeared a few times. This CDR3 reads CASSPRGTGTGELFF. CDR3 bases: TGTGCCAGCAGCCCCAGGGGCACTGGCACCGGGGAGCTGTTTTTT. V usage is TRBV11-2 and J usage is TRBJ2-2; D perhaps matches TRBD1 (6 bases). V lost 5 bases and J lost 4, with 14 bases in between. The germline V gene encodes CDR1 SGHAT and CDR2 FQNNGV. This CDR3 has 15 amino acids.

Concerning this clonotype: One junction end does not reproduce the germline sequence, and a read error may be involved. This chain uses TRBV20-1 with TRBJ1-4, with D tentatively TRBD1 (5 bases). CDR3 length: 15 residues. Germline assignment: CDR1 DFQATT and CDR2 SNEGSKA (reference sequence). CDR3 DNA: TGCAGTGCTAGACCTAGTCGGGGGAAAAATGAAAAACTGATTTTT. It is translated as CSARPSRGKNEKLIF.

The chain joins TRBV2 to TRBJ2-5; unclear D gene. This CDR3 has 12 residues. Germline CDR1 and CDR2: SNHLY and FYNNEI. Trimming left V 8 bases short and J 3 bases short, with 10 bases between. The CDR3 reads CASASPEETQYF. Written as DNA, the CDR3 is TGTGCCAGCGCTAGTCCTGAAGAGACCCAGTACTTC.

The V gene is TRBV24-1, the J gene TRBJ2-5, with 7 bases lining up with TRBD1. The DNA matches TRBJ2-1 better at its end, which makes the J call doubtful. The CDR3 runs to 13 residues. Per germline, CDR1 KGHDR and CDR2 SFDVKD. CDR3 loop: CATILQGMNEQFF. The CDR3 region has the DNA TGTGCCACCATCTTACAGGGGATGAATGAGCAGTTCTTC.